A selection of T cell receptor beta chains follows, all from one sample in a study of graft-versus-host responses after intestinal transplantation. Measured with immunoSEQ multiplex PCR; TCRdb has only the in-frame clones, and not every one. This table holds some 110,000 clones, about 92% found once. For these TCRs, the target antigens are not known. Sequencing was performed on unstimulated CD8+ T cells sorted from spleen or lymph node cells, taken before transplant. These receptors all stem from a human donor who was the organ donor for an intestinal transplant. Each CDR3 is given with its conserved first and last residue.

J,V,CDR3
TRBJ2-1,TRBV7-6,CASSLAGGLAHHEQFF
TRBJ2-5,TRBV4-1,CASSPLGQDRGETQYF
TRBJ2-1,TRBV12-5,CASGLGRVGHEQFF
TRBJ2-3,TRBV6-1,CASSTLAGRDTQYF
TRBJ2-7,TRBV27,CASSAGTETQYEQYF
TRBJ2-7,TRBV4-1,CASSQDRGGPYEQYF
TRBJ2-7,TRBV25-1,CASSSPGLGSEQYF
TRBJ1-5,TRBV28,CASSFGGVSGAQHF
TRBJ1-1,TRBV4-1,CASSQSQGRNTEAFF
TRBJ2-7,TRBV7-9,CASSPGTVAEQYF
TRBJ1-1,TRBV16,CAAIGGSMNTEAFF
TRBJ1-1,TRBV14,CASSQGNTEAFF
TRBJ2-1,TRBV2,CASSEDRLAPYNEQFF
TRBJ2-7,TRBV27,CASHPGSGSFDEQYF
TRBJ2-7,TRBV9,CASSAGLAPTYEQYF
TRBJ1-4,TRBV7-9,CASRTGGTNEKLFF
TRBJ2-7,TRBV28,CASRGALRSAGEQYF
TRBJ1-2,TRBV6-5,CASRKNSPGDYGYTF
TRBJ1-1,TRBV9,CASSGQGSLEAFF
TRBJ2-7,TRBV29-1,CSVAGQISYEQYF
TRBJ1-3,TRBV9,CASSPRGATGNTIYF
TRBJ1-2,TRBV5-1,CASSSSGLNNGYTF
TRBJ2-2,TRBV7-8,CASSLWGEVGELFF
TRBJ2-1,TRBV2,CASSYGLSNEQFF
.,TRBV7-9,CASSEGTSGSTEQYF
TRBJ2-3,TRBV19,CASSTQNTDTQYF
TRBJ2-7,TRBV4-1,CASSQESSSYEQYF
TRBJ2-7,TRBV4-1,CASSPGQGKYEQYF
TRBJ1-2,TRBV7-9,CASSLEGAEYTF
TRBJ2-2,TRBV10-3,CAIGGGTGELFF
TRBJ2-7,TRBV9,CASSPLGRDREGYEQYF
TRBJ2-1,TRBV11-3,CASSPGGRAAEQFF
TRBJ2-3,TRBV5-4,CASSLREGPSDTQYF
TRBJ2-1,TRBV9,CASSVGSGRSNSYNEQFF
TRBJ1-1,TRBV4-2,CASSQGEEAFF
TRBJ2-7,TRBV30,CAWSLPGLAGIEQYF
TRBJ2-2,TRBV9,CASSSHSGSSTGELFF
TRBJ2-5,TRBV4-1,CASSQVQTSSQETQYF
TRBJ2-7,TRBV4-1,CASSQVETSGPAYEQYF
TRBJ1-1,TRBV27,CASVRGPEAFF
TRBJ2-5,TRBV10-3,CAISESMTSGIQETQYF
TRBJ2-2,TRBV15,CATSRGGKAGGGRSTGELFF
TRBJ2-7,TRBV9,CASSPQGTAYEQYF
TRBJ2-1,TRBV11-2,CASSPPEMGPNEQFF
TRBJ1-1,TRBV27,CASSLRGSTEAFF
TRBJ2-3,TRBV9,CASSVAYTSGRATDTQYF
TRBJ2-5,TRBV25-1,CASSEKRPGQVLVETQYF
TRBJ2-7,TRBV12-5,CASGDPGTGSYEQYF
TRBJ2-7,TRBV19,CASSMLGTGSWEEQYF
TRBJ2-1,TRBV7-9,CASTALLAGGDEQFF
TRBJ1-5,TRBV19,CASSIDQIYSNQPQHF
TRBJ2-7,TRBV29-1,CSAGGGLTGDYEQYF
TRBJ1-2,TRBV6-1,CASRDTTYGYTF
TRBJ2-7,TRBV30,CAWSVQGAHEQYF
TRBJ2-7,TRBV19,CASSIDHSYEQYF
TRBJ2-7,TRBV28,CASSPSSGVGAYEQYF
TRBJ2-7,TRBV28,CASSLAGTGDEQYF
TRBJ2-7,TRBV7-7,CASSLVLNDEQYF
TRBJ2-1,TRBV4-1,CASSQDGLDEQFF